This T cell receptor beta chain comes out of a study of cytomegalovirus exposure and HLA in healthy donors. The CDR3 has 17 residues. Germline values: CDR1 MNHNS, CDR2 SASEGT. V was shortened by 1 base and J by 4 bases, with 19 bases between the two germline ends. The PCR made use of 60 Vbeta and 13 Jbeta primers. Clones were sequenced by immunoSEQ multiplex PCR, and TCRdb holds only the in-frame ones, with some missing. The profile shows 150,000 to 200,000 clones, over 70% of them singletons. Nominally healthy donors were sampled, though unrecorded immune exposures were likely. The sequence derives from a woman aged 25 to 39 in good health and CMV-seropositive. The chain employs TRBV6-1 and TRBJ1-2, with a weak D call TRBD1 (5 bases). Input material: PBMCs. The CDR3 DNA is TGTGCCAGCAGTGAAGAAGGGACGGGGGGTAGTCGCTATGGCTACACCTTC. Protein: CASSEEGTGGSRYGYTF.